Below, one T cell receptor beta chain is given with its context. The CDR3 is 13 residues long. V was trimmed by 0 bases and J by 7 bases, leaving 10 bases between them. The germline CDR1 and CDR2 sequences are SQVTM and ANQGSEA. Clones were sequenced by immunoSEQ multiplex PCR, and TCRdb holds only the in-frame ones, with some missing. The sample has about 1,500 clones, 28% seen once. This entry comes from a study of T cells in localized non-small cell lung cancer. The chain has TRBV29-1 and TRBJ2-1, with no clear D. The receptor comes from a man aged 35 to 69 with stage III squamous cell lung carcinoma. Sequenced material: normal lung tissue next to the tumor, taken before any cancer treatment. The CDR3 is CSVEDGLANEQFF. The CDR3 nucleotides are TGCAGCGTTGAAGATGGGTTGGCGAATGAGCAGTTCTTC.